Shown below are 21 T cell receptor beta chains from a single sample sequenced in a study of blood T cells in healthy people across ages. The authors ran a second PCR of 7 to 11 cycles using a sample-barcoded 5' primer and a J-beta primer mix. TCRdb reprocessed the 5' RACE reads via MiXCR and lists one record per CDR3 protein. Among about 1.8 million distinct CDR3 sequences listed, around half were seen once. The source material was blood. Every receptor here comes from a woman aged 40 to 55 in good health.

The chain recombines TRBV28 with TRBJ2-1; 9 nucleotides align to TRBD2. The CDR3 length is 15 residues. Germline V CDR1 and CDR2: MDHEN, SYDVKM. With V trimmed by 1 base and J by 12 bases, 10 bases remained unmatched. The CDR3 protein is CASSLLASGAHGQFF. CDR3 sequence (DNA): TGTGCCAGCAGTTTATTGGCTAGCGGGGCCCATGGGCAGTTCTTC.

The chain joins TRBV5-6 to TRBJ2-1, with D perhaps matching TRBD2 (6 bases). Germline V gene data show CDR1 as SGHDT and CDR2 as YYEEEE. CDR3 length: 13 amino acids. V was clipped by 5 bases and J by 5 bases, with 11 bases between them. The CDR3: CASRRPGDNEQFF. CDR3 DNA sequence: TGTGCCAGCAGGCGCCCGGGAGACAATGAGCAGTTCTTC.

The chain uses TRBV6-2 or TRBV6-3 and TRBJ2-6, with 12 bases matching TRBD1. With 5 bases clipped from V and 2 bases from J, the junction kept 7 bases outside the gene matches. This CDR3 comprises 18 residues. Germline CDR1 MNHEY, CDR2 SVGEGT. CDR3 in amino acids: CASSLPGQGAAGANVLTF. The CDR3 DNA reads TGTGCCAGCAGTCTTCCGGGACAGGGGGCGGCTGGGGCCAACGTCCTGACTTTC.

This clonotype came up a few times. This chain links TRBV2 with TRBJ2-5; the D gene is possibly TRBD1 (6 bases). Germline CDR1 and CDR2: SNHLY and FYNNEI. Trimming left V 2 bases short and J 0 bases short, with 13 bases between. This CDR3 region has 16 residues. The CDR3 coding sequence is TGTGCCAGCAGTGAATACAGGACAGAGTACCAAGAGACCCAGTACTTC. Translation: CASSEYRTEYQETQYF.

The chain couples TRBV14 to TRBJ2-2; D unclear. Per germline, CDR1 SGHDN and CDR2 FVKESK. V dropped 0 bases and J dropped 6 bases, with 8 bases sitting between them. The CDR3 length is 14 residues. The CDR3 nucleotides read TGTGCCAGCAGCCAAGAGGTAGATTCCGGGGAGCTGTTTTTT. Its protein product is CASSQEVDSGELFF. Variable domain in full (rest from reference TRBV14 and TRBJ2-2): EAGVTQFPSHSVIEKGQTVTLRCDPISGHDNLYWYRRVMGKEIKFLLHFVKESKQDESGMPNNRFLAERTGGTYSTLKVQPAELEDSGVYFCASSQEVDSGELFFGEGSRLTVL.

J is TRBJ2-1 and V is TRBV2; the D gene is possibly TRBD2 (6 bases). Judging by the DNA end, TRBJ2-7 fits better; the J call may be wrong. The CDR3 extends over 14 amino acids. Germline V lookup: CDR1 SNHLY, CDR2 FYNNEI. In DNA form, the CDR3 reads TGTGCCAGAAGGCGGGGTGACTCCTACAATGAGCAGTACTTC. This encodes CARRRGDSYNEQYF.

V is TRBV6-6 and J is TRBJ2-1, with a possible D match to TRBD2 (5 bases). The tail of the sequence fits TRBJ2-7 better, so the J call may be wrong. Germline CDR1 reads MNHNY; CDR2 reads SVGAGI (reference sequence). The CDR3 loop spans 14 amino acids. CDR3 in amino acids: CASSPERVTDEQYF. Here the CDR3 DNA reads TGTGCCAGCAGTCCCGAGAGGGTGACCGACGAGCAGTACTTC.

V and J are TRBV20-1 and TRBJ2-1, with D unclear. CDR1 and CDR2 (germline): DFQATT, SNEGSKA (reference sequence). This CDR3 spans 16 amino acids. The CDR3 region is CTAAPLDQLDYNEQFF. The DNA for the CDR3 is TGCACTGCCGCCCCTCTTGATCAGTTAGACTACAATGAGCAGTTCTTC.

This clonotype was observed many times. CDR3 region: CASSLDRTYEQYF. The CDR3 region has the DNA TGTGCCAGCAGTTTGGACAGAACCTACGAGCAGTACTTC. The chain joins TRBV7-8 to TRBJ2-7; possibly TRBD1 for D (6 bases). Germline values: CDR1 SGHVS, CDR2 FQNEAQ. The germline V and J ends were trimmed by 6 bases and 2 bases, with 11 bases remaining between them. This CDR3 has 13 amino acids.

This clonotype turned up a few times. V gene TRBV6-5 combines with J gene TRBJ2-7; the match to TRBD2 covers 9 bases. Matching the DNA end better, TRBJ2-5 makes the J call doubtful. Germline V gene sequence: CDR1 MNHEY, CDR2 SVGAGI. CDR3 length: 17 amino acids. CDR3 amino acids: CASSWRRLAGFWETQYF. The CDR3 DNA sequence: TGTGCCAGCAGTTGGAGGAGGCTAGCGGGGTTTTGGGAGACCCAGTACTTC.

The chain combines TRBV5-1 with TRBJ1-1; D perhaps matches TRBD1 (5 bases). Germline lookup yields CDR1 SGHRS and CDR2 YFSETQ. V was cut by 5 bases and J by 3 bases, with 11 bases left in between. This CDR3 has 13 residues. CDR3 sequence reads: CASRKGVDTEAFF. CDR3 in DNA: TGCGCCAGCAGAAAAGGGGTTGACACTGAAGCTTTCTTT.

This clonotype was observed a handful of times. For the CDR3, the DNA is TGTGCCAGCAGCTCCGGGGACAGGGCTTCCCATGGCTACACCTTC. Translated, it gives CASSSGDRASHGYTF. This chain connects TRBV7-2 to TRBJ1-2; TRBD1 matches 9 bases. The CDR3 totals 15 residues. J gave up 6 bases and V 4 bases, and 9 bases lay outside the gene matches. Germline V gene lookup returns CDR1 SGHTA and CDR2 FQGNSA.

On this clonotype itself: One end of the junction fails to match germline, which may point to a read error. The chain has TRBV4-3 and TRBJ2-1; 8 nucleotides agree with TRBD2. This CDR3 is 17 amino acids long. Germline V CDR1 and CDR2: LGHNA, YSLEER. Here the CDR3 DNA reads TGCGTCAGCAGCCAAGGAACCCCGGGGGGGCCAGGCAATGAGCAGTTCTTC. Its protein is CVSSQGTPGGPGNEQFF.

This rearrangement joins TRBV7-2 to TRBJ2-3; D call uncertain. The CDR3 is 13 residues long. Germline assignment: CDR1 SGHTA and CDR2 FQGNSA. The germline V and J ends were trimmed by 5 bases and 6 bases, with 12 bases remaining between them. CDR3 DNA: TGTGCCAGCAGCCCGAGCTTCGGGGATACGCAGTATTTT. Protein: CASSPSFGDTQYF.

In this sample, this clonotype turned up a few times. The rearrangement uses TRBV28 and TRBJ1-2; D gene ambiguous. This CDR3 has 13 amino acids. Germline V gene sequence: CDR1 MDHEN, CDR2 SYDVKM. V lost 3 bases to trimming and J lost 4 bases, with 9 bases between them. CDR3 region: CASSFNTIYGYTF. Here the CDR3 DNA reads TGTGCCAGCAGTTTTAACACGATCTATGGCTACACCTTC.

This clonotype occurred many times. The V call is TRBV7-2, the J call TRBJ2-7; D is unclear. CDR1 is SGHTA, CDR2 FQGNSA, per germline. This CDR3 region has 13 residues. Trimming shortened V by 5 bases and J by 2 bases, and 10 bases separated the two germline ends. The CDR3 spells CASSDGRTYEQYF. The DNA of the CDR3 is TGTGCCAGCAGCGACGGACGAACCTACGAGCAGTACTTC.

This clonotype has more than one count but fewer than ten. The CDR3 bases are TGTGCCAGCCGCGGGACTAGCGACACAGATACGCAGTATTTT. As protein: CASRGTSDTDTQYF. V is TRBV14 and J is TRBJ2-3; 10 positions match TRBD2. The CDR3 has 14 amino acids. V trimming: 8 bases; J trimming: 2 bases; junction bases outside the gene matches: 4. Germline assignment: CDR1 SGHDN and CDR2 FVKESK.

This clonotype has just a few counts. The chain links TRBV2 to TRBJ2-7; a weak D match, TRBD1 (6 bases). The germline V and J ends were trimmed by 4 bases and 3 bases, with 10 bases remaining between them. The CDR3 runs 13 residues. Germline CDR1 SNHLY, CDR2 FYNNEI. The CDR3 sequence is CASSAQGIYEQYF. CDR3 nucleotides: TGTGCCAGCAGTGCGCAGGGGATCTACGAGCAGTACTTC.

J is TRBJ2-1 and V is TRBV20-1; no clear D. In germline, CDR1 is DFQATT, CDR2 SNEGSKA (reference sequence). The germline V and J ends were trimmed by 0 bases and 9 bases, with 15 bases remaining between them. This CDR3 is built from 14 residues. The CDR3 DNA follows: TGCAGTGCTAGAGATGGCCAACGTTATGGTGAGCAGTTCTTC. Encoded protein: CSARDGQRYGEQFF.

There are a few counts of this clonotype. V usage is TRBV7-2 and J usage is TRBJ2-5; no clear D gene. Trimming took 0 bases from V and 4 from J, leaving 15 bases between them. The germline V gene encodes CDR1 SGHTA and CDR2 FQGNSA. The length of the CDR3 is 16 residues. Here the CDR3 reads CASSLAGTRSRETQYF. The CDR3 DNA is TGTGCCAGCAGCTTAGCGGGTACACGTAGTAGAGAGACCCAGTACTTC.

The chain joins TRBV12-3 or TRBV12-4 to TRBJ2-3, with D possibly being TRBD1 (6 bases). The ends were cut back, 5 bases at V and 7 bases at J, with 10 bases in the middle. This CDR3 spans 12 amino acids. CDR3 sequence: CASSLQGYTQYF. The CDR3 region has the DNA TGTGCCAGCAGTCTACAGGGTTATACGCAGTATTTT.